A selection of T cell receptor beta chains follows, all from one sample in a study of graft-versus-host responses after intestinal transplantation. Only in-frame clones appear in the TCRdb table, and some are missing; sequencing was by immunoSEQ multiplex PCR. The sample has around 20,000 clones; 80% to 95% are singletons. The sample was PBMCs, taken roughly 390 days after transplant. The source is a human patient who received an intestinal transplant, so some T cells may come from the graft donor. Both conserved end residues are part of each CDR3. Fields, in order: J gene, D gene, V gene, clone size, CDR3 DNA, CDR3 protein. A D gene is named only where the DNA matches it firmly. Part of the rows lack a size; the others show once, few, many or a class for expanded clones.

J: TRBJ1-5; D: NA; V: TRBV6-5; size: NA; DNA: TGTGCCAGCAGTTACGGCGGAAATCAGCCCCAGCATTTT; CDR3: CASSYGGNQPQHF
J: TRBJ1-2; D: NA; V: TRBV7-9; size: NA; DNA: TGTGCCAGCAGCGAGCCAGGGATACTCACTAACTATGGCTACACCTTC; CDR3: CASSEPGILTNYGYTF
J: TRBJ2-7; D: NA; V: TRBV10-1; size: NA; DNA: TGCGCCAGCACCCCGGCAGAGGGGATCTACGAGCAGTACTTC; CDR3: CASTPAEGIYEQYF
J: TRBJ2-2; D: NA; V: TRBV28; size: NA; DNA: TGTGCCAGCAGTTATGCATTCCCCCCCGGGGAGCTGTTTTTT; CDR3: CASSYAFPPGELFF
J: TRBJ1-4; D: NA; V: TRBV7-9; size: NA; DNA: TGTGCCAGCAGCTTTTCCGGCCACCTGCCGGGAAAACTGTTTTTT; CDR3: CASSFSGHLPGKLFF
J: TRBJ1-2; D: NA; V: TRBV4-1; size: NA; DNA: TGCGCCAGCAGCCAACACTACTACCGAAAGACCTATGGCTACACCTTC; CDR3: CASSQHYYRKTYGYTF
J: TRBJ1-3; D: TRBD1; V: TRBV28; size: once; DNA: TGTGCCAGCAGCCGCGACAGGGGAAAGTTGAACACCATATATTTT; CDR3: CASSRDRGKLNTIYF
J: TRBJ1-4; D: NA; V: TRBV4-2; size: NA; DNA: TGTGCCAGCAGCCAAGAACAGGGTATTCGGAATGAAAAACTGTTTTTT; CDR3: CASSQEQGIRNEKLFF
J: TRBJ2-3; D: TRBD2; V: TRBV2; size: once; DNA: TGTGCCAGCAGGGCTTTAGGACTAGCGGGAGTTACAGATACGCAGTATTTT; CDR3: CASRALGLAGVTDTQYF
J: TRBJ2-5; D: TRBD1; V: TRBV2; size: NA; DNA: TGTGCCAGCAGGCAGGACAGGTACCAAGAGACCCAGTACTTC; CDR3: CASRQDRYQETQYF
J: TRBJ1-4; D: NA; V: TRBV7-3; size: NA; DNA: TGTGCCAGCAGTTCTCTAAGGGCAACAACTAATGAAAAACTGTTTTTT; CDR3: CASSSLRATTNEKLFF
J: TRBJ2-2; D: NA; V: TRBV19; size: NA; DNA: TGTGCCAGTAGTATAAGGCCAGCGGGGAACACCGGGGAGCTGTTTTTT; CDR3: CASSIRPAGNTGELFF
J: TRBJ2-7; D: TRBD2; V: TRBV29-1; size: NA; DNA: TGCAGCGTTGAACGGCGGGAGGGCCATGACGAGCAGTACTTC; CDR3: CSVERREGHDEQYF
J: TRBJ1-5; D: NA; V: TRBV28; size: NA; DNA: TGTGCCAGCAGTTTGGGAAGACAGGGCAATCAGCCCCAGCATTTT; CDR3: CASSLGRQGNQPQHF
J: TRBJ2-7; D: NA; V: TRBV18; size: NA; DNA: TGTGCCAGCTCAGGTTCAAGATCCTACGAGCAGTACTTC; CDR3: CASSGSRSYEQYF
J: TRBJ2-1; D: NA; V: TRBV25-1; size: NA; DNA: TGTGCCAGCAGTGAATATATAGAGTTCTTC; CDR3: CASSEYIEFF
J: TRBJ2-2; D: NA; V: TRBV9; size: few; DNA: TGTGCCAGCAGCGTAGTGGGGGCGAACACCGGGGAGCTGTTTTTT; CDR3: CASSVVGANTGELFF
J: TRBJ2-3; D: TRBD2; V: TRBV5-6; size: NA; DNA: TGTGCCAGCAGCTTGGAGCTAGCGGGAGGAGGGAGCACAGATACGCAGTATTTT; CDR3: CASSLELAGGGSTDTQYF
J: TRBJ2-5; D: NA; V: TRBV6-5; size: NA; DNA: TGTGCCAGCAGTTACGCGGGACAGCAAGAGACCCAGTACTTC; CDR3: CASSYAGQQETQYF
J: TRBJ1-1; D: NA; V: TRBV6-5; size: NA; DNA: TGTGCCAGCAGTTCGGGGCCCCTGTCTACGAACACTGAAGCTTTCTTT; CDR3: CASSSGPLSTNTEAFF
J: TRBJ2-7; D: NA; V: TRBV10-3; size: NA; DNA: TGTGCCATGAGCCAGACGGGCATTTACTACGAGCAGTACTTC; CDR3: CAMSQTGIYYEQYF
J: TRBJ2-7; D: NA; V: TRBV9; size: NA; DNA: TGTGCCAGCAGCGTAGGTGGAGGGCCGCCCTACGAGCAGTACTTC; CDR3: CASSVGGGPPYEQYF
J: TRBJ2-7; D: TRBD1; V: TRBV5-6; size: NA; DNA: TGTGCCAGCTCGGGACAGGGGGGGTACGAGCAGTACTTC; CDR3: CASSGQGGYEQYF
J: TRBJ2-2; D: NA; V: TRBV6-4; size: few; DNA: TGTGCCAGCAGTGATAGACAGAATACCGGGGAGCTGTTTTTT; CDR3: CASSDRQNTGELFF
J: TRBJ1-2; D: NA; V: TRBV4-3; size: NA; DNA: TGCGCCAGCAGCCGAGATGGTGGCTACACCTTC; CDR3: CASSRDGGYTF
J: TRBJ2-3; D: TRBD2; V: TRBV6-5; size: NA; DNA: TGTGCCAGCAGTCAGACTAGCTCCCCAGATACGCAGTATTTT; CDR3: CASSQTSSPDTQYF
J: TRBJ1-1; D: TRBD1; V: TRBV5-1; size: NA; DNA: TGCGCCAGCAGTGAGGGGGCCGCTGAAGCTTTCTTT; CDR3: CASSEGAAEAFF
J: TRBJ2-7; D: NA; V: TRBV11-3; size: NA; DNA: TGTGCCAGCAGCTTGTACGAGCAGTACTTC; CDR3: CASSLYEQYF
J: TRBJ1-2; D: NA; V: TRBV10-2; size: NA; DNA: TGCGCCAGCAGTGATATAGAAGGGGGCTACACCTTC; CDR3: CASSDIEGGYTF
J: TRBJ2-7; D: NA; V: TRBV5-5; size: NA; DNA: TGTGCCAGCAGCTTGGAGGCAGGACCCTACGAGCAGTACTTC; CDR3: CASSLEAGPYEQYF
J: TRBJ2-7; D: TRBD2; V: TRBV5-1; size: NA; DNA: TGCGCCAGCAGCTCCGGACTAGCGGGGATCTACGAGCAGTACTTC; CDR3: CASSSGLAGIYEQYF